This T cell receptor beta chain comes out of a study of low-dose radiotherapy and immunotherapy resistance in tumors. Looking at the study overall: Treatment of Cohort 1 consisted of 0.5 Gy per fraction every 2 weeks, adding up to 6.5 Gy.

Regarding time point: before trial treatment. In the RACIN dose-escalation trial, donors got nivolumab plus ipilimumab with aspirin, cyclophosphamide and radiotherapy. J gave up 1 base and V 8 bases, and 6 bases lay outside the gene matches. This CDR3 is built from 14 residues. With TRAV- and TRBV-specific primers, first-strand cDNA was made, covering the alpha and beta chains. TCRs were put through approximately 20 PCR cycles of amplification with Phusion. A constant-region primer and the V-primer adapter served as the primer pair. Via MiXCR, TCRdb re-called the reads, giving one row per CDR3 protein. Here the sample spans 64,000 or so distinct CDR3 sequences, 26% being singletons.

This sequence joins TRBV5-3 and TRBJ1-5; 7 bases are shared with TRBD1. TRBV5-3 is filed as an ORF, its function uncertain. The source material was PBMCs, sampled before treatment. This receptor was taken from a male donor with rectosigmoid adenocarcinoma. The CDR3, as DNA: TGTGCCAGCAAGCAGGGGGGCAGCAATCAGCCCCAGCATTTT. Encoded protein: CASKQGGSNQPQHF.